The 6 T cell receptor beta chains in this list originate from one sample, sequenced in a study of T cells after posttransplantation cyclophosphamide. Cyclophosphamide on days +3 and +4 followed busulfan-fludarabine conditioning and a marrow graft. The assay was immunoSEQ multiplex PCR, and TCRdb's table has in-frame clones only and misses some. The sample holds about 2,500 clones, around 84% seen once. Here the sequenced sample was PBMCs, taken after allogeneic stem cell transplant with posttransplant cyclophosphamide. The receptor source for this set is a male patient between 25 and 39 years old who received an allogeneic stem cell transplant from a related donor, was CMV-positive, and had acute GVHD only. Some T cells could come from the graft donor.

The chain recombines TRBV4-2 with TRBJ2-5, with TRBD2 matching 10 bases. CDR1 is LGHNA and CDR2 is YNFKEQ in the germline V gene. The junction had 4 bases not matched to a gene; V was cut back by 1 base and J by 2 bases. The length of the CDR3 is 16 residues. The CDR3 DNA reads TGTGCCAGCAGCCAAGCCGGACTAGCGGCACAAGAGACCCAGTACTTC. Its protein product is CASSQAGLAAQETQYF.

The rearrangement joins TRBV5-6 to TRBJ1-4, with 11 bases lining up with TRBD1. The CDR3 extends over 16 amino acids. CDR1 is SGHDT and CDR2 is YYEEEE in the germline V gene. Trimming at V came to 0 bases and at J to 7 bases, leaving 5 bases not matched to a gene. CDR3 residues: CASSLGRGTGGEKLFF. CDR3 coding DNA: TGTGCCAGCAGCTTGGGTCGCGGGACAGGGGGTGAAAAACTGTTTTTT.

The chain joins TRBV5-4 to TRBJ1-5, with TRBD1 matching 7 bases. Per germline, CDR1 SGHNT and CDR2 YYREEE (reference sequence). CDR3 size: 16 residues. V gave up 4 bases and J gave up 15 bases; unmatched junction bases: 22. In DNA form, the CDR3 reads TGTGCCAGCAGCCAAGATCTCGGACAGGCCTTCTCTCCCTTGCATTTT. Translating it yields CASSQDLGQAFSPLHF.

The chain joins TRBV19 to TRBJ1-1; weak D call: TRBD1 (5 bases). The CDR3 length is 14 residues. Deletions cut 4 bases from V and 3 bases from J, with 12 bases between. Germline V gives CDR1 LNHDA, CDR2 SQIVND (reference sequence). The CDR3 reads CASSRRGPDTEAFF. In DNA form, the CDR3 reads TGTGCCAGTAGTAGGAGGGGTCCCGACACTGAAGCTTTCTTT.

This sequence joins TRBV5-1 and TRBJ2-3; TRBD2 matches 10 bases. Looked up from germline, CDR1 is SGHRS and CDR2 is YFSETQ. The CDR3 totals 15 residues. Germline trimming cut 2 bases from V and 3 bases from J; bases unmatched to any gene: 3. The CDR3 DNA sequence: TGCGCCAGCAGCTTCAGCGGGGGGGCGACAGATACGCAGTATTTT. It is translated as CASSFSGGATDTQYF.

Relative to its sample, this clone is large. The genes are TRBV21-1 and TRBJ1-1; TRBD1 is the table's D call, not checked against the DNA. TRBV21-1 is a recognized pseudogene. This CDR3 has 15 residues. The CDR3 sequence is CASSKRGQMNTEAFF. The CDR3 nucleotides are TGTGCCAGCAGCAAAAGGGGGCAGATGAACACTGAAGCTTTCTTT.